One and the same sample provided the 22 T cell receptor beta chains below, sequenced in a study of T cell responses to AZD1222 COVID-19 vaccine. Clones were read by immunoSEQ multiplex PCR, and TCRdb kept only the in-frame ones, dropping some. The table has some 70,000 clones, 75% to 85% seen once. Material: peripheral blood, obtained on day 0 of AZD1222 vaccination. The receptors were sampled from an adult in good health.

The gene calls are TRBV20-1 and TRBJ1-1; 8 bases fit TRBD1. The germline CDR1 and CDR2 sequences are DFQATT and SNEGSKA (reference sequence). After removal of 6 bases from V and 6 bases from J, the junction contained 3 bases not matched to a gene. CDR3 size: 11 residues. The CDR3 DNA reads TGCAGTGCCCTGGGACAGGCTGAAGCTTTCTTT. This sequence encodes CSALGQAEAFF.

The rearrangement joins TRBV20-1 to TRBJ2-1, with D possibly TRBD2 on 6 matching bases. Germline values: CDR1 DFQATT, CDR2 SNEGSKA (reference sequence). V was shortened by 3 bases and J by 0 bases, with 15 bases between the two germline ends. The CDR3 is 16 residues long. The CDR3 loop reads CSASRRRDSSYNEQFF. The DNA of the CDR3 is TGCAGTGCTAGTCGGAGGAGGGATAGCTCCTACAATGAGCAGTTCTTC.

This rearrangement joins TRBV7-8 to TRBJ2-2, with D possibly TRBD1 on 6 matching bases. Per germline, CDR1 SGHVS and CDR2 FQNEAQ. The CDR3 has 13 amino acids. V lost 3 bases and J 7 bases, leaving 9 bases between the germline ends. The CDR3 reads CASSFRGNGELFF. The CDR3 nucleotides read TGTGCCAGCAGCTTCAGGGGTAACGGGGAGCTGTTTTTT.

In nucleotides, the CDR3 is TGTGCCAGCAGCCAACAGAGCTCCTATAATTCACCCCTCCACTTT. It yields the protein CASSQQSSYNSPLHF. The rearrangement links TRBV3-1 (or the pseudogene TRBV3-2) to TRBJ1-6, with unresolved D. The CDR3 length is 15 residues. Trimming stripped 2 bases from V and 0 bases from J, with 5 bases between. Looked up from germline, CDR1 is LGHDT and CDR2 is YNNKEL (reference sequence).

This clone was seen a few times. This rearrangement joins TRBV3-1 (or the pseudogene TRBV3-2) to TRBJ1-4; D is uncertain. The CDR3 covers 12 residues. Germline V gene lookup returns CDR1 LGHDT and CDR2 YNNKEL (reference sequence). Trimming removed 9 bases at V and 4 bases at J, with 9 bases between. The CDR3 nucleotides are TGTGCCAGGGTGGGCTTTAATGAAAAACTGTTTTTT. It translates to CARVGFNEKLFF.

The chain employs TRBV7-9 and TRBJ1-4; the D gene is possibly TRBD1 (5 bases). CDR1 and CDR2 from the germline V gene are SEHNR and FQNEAQ (reference sequence). The CDR3 runs to 16 residues. The V gene lost 5 bases and the J gene lost 6 bases, with 19 bases spanning the gap. The CDR3 coding sequence is TGTGCCAGCAGCCACGCGATGGGGGGTATGGATGAAAAACTGTTTTTT. Amino acids: CASSHAMGGMDEKLFF. The variable domain in full, with the rest retrieved from reference TRBV7-9 and TRBJ1-4, is DTGVSQNPRHKITKRGQNVTFRCDPISEHNRLYWYRQTLGQGPEFLTYFQNEAQLEKSRLLSDRFSAERPKGSFSTLEIQRTEQGDSAMYLCASSHAMGGMDEKLFFGSGTQLSVL.

The chain carries TRBV29-1 and TRBJ1-2; D is ambiguous. V was trimmed by 6 bases and J by 4 bases, leaving 9 bases between them. From germline, CDR1 is SQVTM and CDR2 ANQGSEA. This CDR3 contains 11 residues. CDR3 sequence: CSVDEGYGYTF. The CDR3 region has the DNA TGCAGCGTGGACGAAGGCTATGGCTACACCTTC.

The chain uses TRBV7-9 and TRBJ2-1; D is undetermined. Per the germline V gene, CDR1 is SEHNR and CDR2 is FQNEAQ (reference sequence). The CDR3 sequence is 17 residues long. V was shortened by 0 bases and J by 4 bases, with 16 bases between the two germline ends. The CDR3: CASSLAKVGMGYNEQFF. The CDR3 bases are TGTGCCAGCAGCTTAGCGAAGGTAGGGATGGGGTACAATGAGCAGTTCTTC.

This chain uses TRBV21-1 with TRBJ2-5. TRBV21-1 is a documented pseudogene. This CDR3 spans 17 amino acids. The CDR3 region is CASSKATVPAPQETQYF. CDR3 coding DNA: TGTGCCAGCAGCAAAGCTACGGTTCCGGCGCCTCAAGAGACCCAGTACTTC.

The chain couples TRBV5-6 to TRBJ2-1; D remains unclear. V lost 0 bases to trimming and J lost 14 bases, with 9 bases between them. CDR1 SGHDT and CDR2 YYEEEE come from the germline V gene. CDR3 length: 11 residues. The CDR3 protein is CASSLGAEEFF. In DNA form, the CDR3 reads TGTGCCAGCAGCTTGGGTGCAGAGGAGTTCTTC.

Only a few counts were recorded for this clone. J is TRBJ1-3 and V is TRBV7-2; no clear D. V lost 1 base and J lost 2, with 9 bases in between. The CDR3 has 15 amino acids. Looked up from germline, CDR1 is SGHTA and CDR2 is FQGNSA. The CDR3 nucleotides are TGTGCCAGCAGCTTAGGTAGGGCCGCTGGAAACACCATATATTTT. Translated: CASSLGRAAGNTIYF.

The V and J genes are TRBV2 and TRBJ1-1; D gene ambiguous. V was shortened by 2 bases and J by 5 bases, with 3 bases between the two germline ends. CDR3 size: 11 residues. Per the germline V gene, CDR1 is SNHLY and CDR2 is FYNNEI. The CDR3 here is CASSETTEAFF. CDR3 DNA sequence: TGTGCCAGCAGTGAAACGACTGAAGCTTTCTTT.

This rearrangement joins TRBV7-3 to TRBJ1-1; no clear D. Trimming took 0 bases from V and 3 from J, leaving 11 bases between them. This CDR3 is built from 15 residues. The germline gives CDR1 SGHTA, CDR2 FQGTGA. CDR3 in amino acids: CASSLTSPPHTEAFF. DNA of the CDR3: TGTGCCAGCAGCTTAACCTCACCCCCCCACACTGAAGCTTTCTTT. The complete variable domain, with remaining parts taken from reference TRBV7-3 and TRBJ1-1, reads GAGVSQTPSNKVTEKGKYVELRCDPISGHTALYWYRQSLGQGPEFLIYFQGTGAADDSGLPNDRFFAVRPEGSVSTLKIQRTERGDSAVYLCASSLTSPPHTEAFFGQGTRLTVV.

V and J are TRBV7-9 and TRBJ2-1; 8 bases align to TRBD2. The V and J ends lost 8 bases and 0 bases, in that order; junction bases with no gene match: 3. CDR1 and CDR2 from the germline V gene are SEHNR and FQNEAQ (reference sequence). The CDR3 sequence is 14 residues long. CDR3: CASSREVSYNEQFF. DNA for the CDR3: TGTGCCAGCTCGCGGGAGGTCTCCTACAATGAGCAGTTCTTC.

This clone came up once. J is TRBJ1-1 and V is TRBV5-1, with D maybe TRBD1 (5 bases). This CDR3 contains 15 residues. Trimming took 4 bases from V and 4 from J, leaving 17 bases between them. Germline V gene sequence: CDR1 SGHRS, CDR2 YFSETQ. CDR3 in DNA: TGCGCCAGCAGCCTCAGCGGGGGTAGGGGCACTGAAGCTTTCTTT. Its translation: CASSLSGGRGTEAFF.

The gene calls are TRBV7-3 and TRBJ1-3; D is uncertain. Trimming left V 5 bases short and J 1 base short, with 15 bases between. CDR1 is SGHTA, CDR2 FQGTGA, per germline. This CDR3 has 16 residues. The CDR3, as DNA: TGTGCCAGCAGCAAAGGCCATGGGAAATCTGGAAACACCATATATTTT. Protein: CASSKGHGKSGNTIYF.

This clone has a handful of counts. This chain joins TRBV27 and TRBJ2-2; a weak D match, TRBD1 (6 bases). The CDR3 totals 16 residues. Trimming cost V 5 bases and J 3 bases, with 16 bases left between them. The germline CDR1 and CDR2 sequences are MNHEY and SMNVEV (reference sequence). The CDR3 sequence is CASSPPTGQYTGELFF. The DNA for the CDR3 is TGTGCCAGCAGTCCTCCCACCGGACAGTACACCGGGGAGCTGTTTTTT.

The V and J genes are TRBV30 and TRBJ1-4; no definite D call. The CDR3 runs to 14 residues. CDR1 GTSNPN and CDR2 SVGIG come from the germline V gene (reference sequence). The V end was cut by 6 bases, the J end by 0 bases, with 11 bases between. The CDR3 sequence: CACEGGTTNEKLFF. CDR3 nucleotide sequence: TGTGCCTGTGAGGGTGGGACAACTAATGAAAAACTGTTTTTT.

The chain joins TRBV14 to TRBJ1-2, with no clear D. The germline gives CDR1 SGHDN, CDR2 FVKESK. This CDR3 has 15 amino acids. Trimming shortened V by 0 bases and J by 8 bases, and 16 bases separated the two germline ends. This chain's CDR3 is CASSQDRTDGRGYTF. As DNA, the CDR3 is TGTGCCAGCAGCCAAGATAGGACCGACGGAAGGGGCTACACCTTC.

The rearrangement joins TRBV5-6 to TRBJ1-5; D gene unclear. Germline-derived CDR1 and CDR2 are SGHDT and YYEEEE. Trimming removed 4 bases at V and 6 bases at J, with 8 bases between. The CDR3 is made up of 12 amino acids. For the CDR3, the DNA is TGTGCCAGCAGCCTACCGGGTCAGCCCCAGCATTTT. Its translation: CASSLPGQPQHF. Complete variable domain (other parts from reference TRBV5-6 and TRBJ1-5): DAGVTQSPTHLIKTRGQQVTLRCSPKSGHDTVSWYQQALGQGPQFIFQYYEEEERQRGNFPDRFSGHQFPNYSSELNVNALLLGDSALYLCASSLPGQPQHFGDGTRLSIL.

This clone has just one count. This chain links TRBV6-5 with TRBJ2-2, with D unclear. This CDR3 spans 14 amino acids. Per the germline V gene, CDR1 is MNHEY and CDR2 is SVGAGI. Trimming took 7 bases from V and 8 from J, leaving 17 bases between them. CDR3 residues: CASMKTPYPGELFF. CDR3 coding DNA: TGTGCCAGCATGAAGACCCCTTATCCTGGGGAGCTGTTTTTT.

The chain recombines TRBV14 with TRBJ1-2, with D possibly being TRBD1 (6 bases). The V gene lost 4 bases and the J gene lost 8 bases, with 14 bases spanning the gap. The CDR3 covers 13 residues. CDR1 SGHDN and CDR2 FVKESK come from the germline V gene. In DNA, the CDR3 is TGTGCCAGCAGCCCTAGGGGGAGCTCCGGCTACACCTTC. It yields the protein CASSPRGSSGYTF.